The 2 T cell receptor beta chains in this list originate from one sample, sequenced in a study of T cells in Graves' hyperthyroidism and ophthalmopathy. Amplification yielded TCR beta CDR3 regions, with RNA transcripts as the source. HTBI primers were the set used in a first-round RT-PCR of the TCR CDR3. TCRdb itself ran the multiplex PCR reads through MiXCR, one entry per CDR3 protein. The data show hundreds of thousands of distinct CDR3 sequences, around 15% seen once. The sample was blood. These receptor sequences come from a woman aged 25 to 39 with Graves' hyperthyroidism.

As for this clonotype: Possible read error: a much larger clone is one base away. V is TRBV28 and J is TRBJ1-5, with unresolved D. Germline V gives CDR1 MDHEN, CDR2 SYDVKM. The CDR3 extends over 12 amino acids. The CDR3 DNA reads as TGTGTCAGCAGAAGGAGCAATCAGCCCCAGCATTTT. Translated, it gives CVSRRSNQPQHF.

The chain combines TRBV29-1 with TRBJ2-5; D is undetermined. Looked up from germline, CDR1 is SQVTM and CDR2 is ANQGSEA. With 5 bases removed from V and 5 bases from J, the gap between germline ends came to 6 bases. The CDR3 has 10 amino acids. The CDR3 coding sequence is TGCAGCGTTCTTGGTGAGACCCAGTACTTC. Translated, it gives CSVLGETQYF.